This TCR beta chain was captured in a study of blood T cells in healthy people across ages. A remark on this clonotype: As yet, its antigen is unknown.

Study results and caveats: More naive CD4+ cells and higher diversity were found in long-lived than in aged donors. Estimates of total diversity, which came from one million sequenced T cells, were considered to be underestimates.

The draw of peripheral blood yielded ten milliliters from each donor. A second about 7 to 11 cycle PCR used barcoded and J-beta primers. TCRdb processed the 5' RACE reads anew with MiXCR; each CDR3 protein has one entry. The sample consists of over 1,200,000 distinct CDR3 sequences, 45% to 70% of them appearing once. Germline V gene sequence: CDR1 WSHSY, CDR2 SAAADI. The CDR3 runs 13 residues. The TCR comes from a man aged 18 to 29 in good health. The sample consisted of blood. The chain couples TRBV10-2 to TRBJ2-5; D is perhaps TRBD2 (6 bases). The better agreement between TRBJ2-7 and the DNA end casts doubt on the J call. The CDR3: CASRTPGDYEQYF. DNA of the CDR3: TGCGCCAGCAGGACTCCGGGAGACTACGAGCAGTACTTC.